Shown below are 9 T cell receptor beta chains from a single sample sequenced in a study of tissue T cells after allogeneic stem cell transplantation. Time point given: mouse harvest day 7 after allogeneic transplant. Mouse grafts combined 10^7 T-cell-depleted bone marrow cells with 10^6 splenic CD5+ T cells. TCRdb's copy holds only in-frame clones and misses some; the assay was immunoSEQ multiplex PCR. The sample consists of around 8,000 clones, under 50% of them appearing once. Sequencing was carried out using gut tissue. Source of these receptors: a female BALB/c mouse given C57BL/6 T cells with graft-versus-host disease after an allogeneic hematopoietic cell transplant.

The table lists this clone with a few counts. Germline and genes: mouse. The observed sequence ends 1 residue before the CDR3 terminus, with the missing tail filled in from the germline J gene. This chain joins TRBV5 and TRBJ1-4; D is perhaps TRBD1 (6 bases). The V and J ends lost 2 bases and 4 bases respectively, with 14 bases between them. Per the germline V gene, CDR1 is LGHNA and CDR2 is YNLKQL (reference sequence). The CDR3 has 16 residues. The CDR3 protein is CASSQTTGGHNERLFF. The sequenced CDR3 bases are TGTGCCAGCAGCCAAACGACCGGGGGCCACAACGAAAGATTATTT.

Details on this clone: Mouse names are used for the genes. The CDR3 extends 1 residue past the end of the read, so its final part is completed from the germline J gene. The V gene is TRBV19, the J gene TRBJ2-5; D could derive from TRBD1 or TRBD2 (5 bases each). The CDR3 is 13 residues long. In germline, CDR1 is FNHDT, CDR2 SITEND (reference sequence). The V end was cut by 2 bases, the J end by 3 bases, with 7 bases between. CDR3 protein: CASSIRGQDTQYF. The DNA read from the CDR3 is TGTGCCAGCAGTATCCGGGGGCAAGACACCCAGTAC. Using reference TRBV19 and TRBJ2-5 for the parts outside the CDR3, the full variable domain is GGIITQTPKFLIGQEGQKLTLKCQQNFNHDTMYWYRQDSGKGLRLIYYSITENDLQKGDLSEGYDASREKKSSFSLTVTSAQKNEMAVFLCASSIRGQDTQYFGPGTRLLVL.

As regards this clone: Gene names refer to mouse genes. The read ends 1 residue early relative to the CDR3; the germline J gene fills the gap. This chain joins TRBV3 and TRBJ2-7; D might be TRBD2 (5 bases). The germline V gene encodes CDR1 SNHLY and CDR2 FYNGKV (reference sequence). CDR3 length equals 14 residues. With 0 bases removed from V and 0 bases from J, the gap between germline ends came to 6 bases. Partial CDR3 DNA: TGTGCCAGCAGCTTAGCTGGGGTCTCCTATGAACAGTAC. Translating gives CASSLAGVSYEQY. The whole CDR3 sequence reads CASSLAGVSYEQYF.

The table lists this clone with a few counts. These gene names are mouse names. The read ends 1 residue shy of where the CDR3 ends; the end is completed using the germline J gene. The chain links TRBV4 to TRBJ2-5, with 8 nucleotides matching TRBD1. CDR1 LGHDT and CDR2 YNNKQL come from the germline V gene (reference sequence). This CDR3 contains 13 residues. Trimming at V came to 4 bases and at J to 6 bases, leaving 3 bases not matched to a gene. CDR3 DNA (partial): TGTGCCAGCAGCTTCAGGGGGCTGGACACCCAGTAC. Translated: CASSFRGLDTQY. The full CDR3 sequence reads CASSFRGLDTQYF.

About this clone: Gene names and germline refer to mouse. The sequenced fragment ends 1 residue before the CDR3 boundary, so the rest is inferred from the germline J gene. The chain links TRBV5 to TRBJ2-5; TRBD1 agrees at 8 bases. The length of the CDR3 is 13 residues. The V gene's germline CDR1 is LGHNA and CDR2 YNLKQL (reference sequence). The junction had 2 bases not matched to a gene; V was cut back by 4 bases and J by 5 bases. This CDR3 is CASSLDRGDTQYF. The DNA read from the CDR3 is TGTGCCAGCAGCCTCGACAGGGGAGACACCCAGTAC.

In regard to this clone: Any gene name here is a mouse gene name. The CDR3 end lies 1 residue beyond the end of the read and is filled in from the germline J gene. V is TRBV19 and J is TRBJ2-4, with 11 bases fitting TRBD2. Germline V CDR1 and CDR2: FNHDT, SITEND (reference sequence). The CDR3 consists of 15 residues. V lost 5 bases to trimming and J lost 0 bases; unmatched junction nucleotides: 2. The CDR3: CASRLGGPSQNTLYF. The part of the CDR3 DNA that was read is TGTGCCAGCAGACTGGGGGGGCCTAGTCAAAACACCTTGTAC.

This clone appeared once. Gene names and germline match the mouse. The read is 1 residue too short to cover the CDR3 end, so that end is filled in from the germline J gene. V gene TRBV26 combines with J gene TRBJ1-2, with a tentative D call TRBD1 (6 bases). Trimming took off 4 bases at V and 3 bases at J, with 12 bases between the two ends. Germline loops: CDR1 KGHPV, CDR2 FQNQEV (reference sequence). The length of the CDR3 is 14 residues. The CDR3 is CASSPRQAHSDYTF. Incomplete CDR3 DNA: TGTGCCAGCAGTCCCCGACAGGCCCACTCCGACTACACC.

By frequency in the sample, this clone is medium-sized (0.01 to 0.1%). The gene names given are mouse names. The CDR3 goes on 1 residue after the read ends, and that part is filled in from the germline J gene. The chain is built from TRBV13-1 and TRBJ2-7; 8 nucleotides line up with TRBD1. The CDR3 extends over 13 amino acids. The germline gives CDR1 NSHNY, CDR2 SYGAGN. With 6 bases clipped from V and 6 bases from J, the junction kept 8 bases outside the gene matches. The CDR3 loop is CASTLDRVREQYF. The covered CDR3 bases are TGTGCCAGCACCCTGGACAGGGTGCGTGAACAGTAC.

As regards this clone: Mouse gene names and germline throughout. The CDR3 extends 1 residue past the end of the read, so its final part is completed from the germline J gene. The V call is TRBV16, the J call TRBJ1-2; tentatively, D is TRBD1 (5 bases). Looked up from germline, CDR1 is SGHSA and CDR2 is FRNQAP. Trimming took 5 bases from V and 2 from J, leaving 9 bases between them. This CDR3 is built from 13 residues. The covered CDR3 bases are TGTGCAAGCAGCCGCCGGGACAACTCCGACTACACC. As protein: CASSRRDNSDYT. The full CDR3 is CASSRRDNSDYTF. The full variable domain, its missing parts supplied by reference TRBV16 and TRBJ1-2, is NAGVIQTPRHKVTGKGQEATLWCEPISGHSAVFWYRQTIVQGLEFLTYFRNQAPIDDSGMPKERFSAQMPNQSHSTLKIQSTQPQDSAVYLCASSRRDNSDYTFGSGTRLLVI.